This T cell receptor beta chain was retrieved from a study of OX40 agonist ivuxolimab in advanced cancers. The CDR3 has 15 amino acids. Losses at the gene ends were 4 bases for V and 7 bases for J; bases not matched to a gene: 7. From germline, CDR1 is SGHNT and CDR2 YYREEE (reference sequence). On this clone itself: The antigen is undetermined.

General study results and limits: Relatively little clonal expansion, among the lowest observed, appeared in partial responders at 0.1-3.0 mg/kg.

Generated by immunoSEQ multiplex PCR, the TCRdb table keeps only in-frame clones and is missing some. The sample contains 80,000 to 95,000 clones, about 88% of which appear only once. The specimen was CD4+ or CD8+ T cells sorted from blood, collected in a trial of the OX40 agonist ivuxolimab. The source is an adult with an advanced solid tumor such as melanoma, head and neck, liver or kidney cancer. The chain couples TRBV5-4 to TRBJ1-6, with TRBD1 matching over 8 bases. CDR3 amino acids: CASSPDRGGNSPLHF. CDR3 in DNA: TGTGCCAGCAGCCCAGACAGGGGTGGGAATTCACCCCTCCACTTT.